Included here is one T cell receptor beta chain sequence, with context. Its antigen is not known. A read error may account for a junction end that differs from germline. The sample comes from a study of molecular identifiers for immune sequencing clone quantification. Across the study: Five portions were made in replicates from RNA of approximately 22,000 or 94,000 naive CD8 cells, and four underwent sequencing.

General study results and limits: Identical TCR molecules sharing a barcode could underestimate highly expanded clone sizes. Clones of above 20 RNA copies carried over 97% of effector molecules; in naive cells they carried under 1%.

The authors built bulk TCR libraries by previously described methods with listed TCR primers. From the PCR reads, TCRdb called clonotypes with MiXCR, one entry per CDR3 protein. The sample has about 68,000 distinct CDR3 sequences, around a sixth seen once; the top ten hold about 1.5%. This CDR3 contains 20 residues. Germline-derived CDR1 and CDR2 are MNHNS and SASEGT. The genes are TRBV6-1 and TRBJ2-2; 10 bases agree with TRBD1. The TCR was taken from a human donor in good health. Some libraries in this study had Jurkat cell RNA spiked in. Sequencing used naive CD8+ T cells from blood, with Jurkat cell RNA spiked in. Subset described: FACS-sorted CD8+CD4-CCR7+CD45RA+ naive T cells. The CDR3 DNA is TGTGCCAGCATCCAGGAGCGGGACAGGGGACTACCCGCGAACACCGGGGAGCTATTTTTT. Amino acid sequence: CASIQERDRGLPANTGELFF.